These T cell receptor beta chains were read from a single sample in a study of blood T cell repertoires in COVID-19. Method: immunoSEQ multiplex PCR; TCRdb's copy keeps in-frame clones and lacks some. The sample comprises some 260,000 clones, more than 75% of which are singletons, and 0.95% to 1% rests with the top ten. Sequenced input: peripheral blood. The receptor source for this set is a woman aged 40 to 49 who had recovered from COVID-19. CDR3s include the opening cysteine and the closing phenylalanine or tryptophan. The order of the fields is clone size, D gene, V gene, J gene, CDR3 protein, CDR3 DNA. D genes are given only for firm matches. Not every row has a clone size; where given, it reads once, few, many or a size class.

clone_size: -; d_call: TRBD2; v_call: TRBV29-1; j_call: TRBJ2-3; cdr3_aa: CSVSNSGGTDTQYF; cdr3_nt: TGCAGCGTGAGCAATAGCGGGGGCACAGATACGCAGTATTTT
clone_size: -; d_call: TRBD1; v_call: TRBV6-2/TRBV6-3; j_call: TRBJ2-2; cdr3_aa: CASSYSRTGYTGELFF; cdr3_nt: TGTGCCAGCAGTTACTCGAGGACAGGGTACACCGGGGAGCTGTTTTTT
clone_size: -; d_call: TRBD2; v_call: TRBV19; j_call: TRBJ2-1; cdr3_aa: CASSIVGGYNEQFF; cdr3_nt: TGTGCCAGTAGTATCGTGGGAGGGTACAATGAGCAGTTCTTC
clone_size: -; d_call: TRBD1; v_call: TRBV7-8; j_call: TRBJ2-7; cdr3_aa: CASSHRPGGQPYERYF; cdr3_nt: TGTGCCAGCAGCCACCGACCAGGGGGACAGCCTTACGAGCGGTACTTC
clone_size: -; d_call: TRBD2; v_call: TRBV11-2; j_call: TRBJ2-3; cdr3_aa: CASSYPPPSGRADTQYF; cdr3_nt: TGTGCCAGCAGCTACCCCCCGCCTAGCGGGAGGGCAGATACGCAGTATTTT
clone_size: -; d_call: TRBD2; v_call: TRBV19; j_call: TRBJ2-1; cdr3_aa: CTSSPGRGRSYNEQFF; cdr3_nt: TGTACCAGTAGCCCCGGGCGCGGGAGGTCCTACAATGAGCAGTTCTTC
clone_size: few; d_call: -; v_call: TRBV2; j_call: TRBJ1-5; cdr3_aa: CASSEVRGNQPQHF; cdr3_nt: TGTGCCAGCAGTGAAGTAAGGGGGAATCAGCCCCAGCATTTT
clone_size: -; d_call: TRBD1; v_call: TRBV24-1; j_call: TRBJ1-1; cdr3_aa: CATRRTGTTEAFF; cdr3_nt: TGTGCCACCAGGCGGACAGGGACCACTGAAGCTTTCTTT
clone_size: -; d_call: -; v_call: TRBV27; j_call: TRBJ1-2; cdr3_aa: CASSPTPRGQGYGYTF; cdr3_nt: TGTGCCAGCAGTCCAACCCCGCGGGGGCAGGGGTATGGCTACACCTTC
clone_size: -; d_call: -; v_call: TRBV29-1; j_call: TRBJ2-3; cdr3_aa: CSVRTITDTQYF; cdr3_nt: TGCAGCGTACGGACAATCACAGATACGCAGTATTTT
clone_size: -; d_call: TRBD1; v_call: TRBV9; j_call: TRBJ2-4; cdr3_aa: CASSAGTGKNIQYF; cdr3_nt: TGTGCCAGCAGCGCAGGGACAGGGAAAAACATTCAGTACTTC
clone_size: -; d_call: TRBD2; v_call: TRBV5-4; j_call: TRBJ2-5; cdr3_aa: CASSSGTIQETQYF; cdr3_nt: TGTGCCAGCAGCAGCGGGACTATCCAAGAGACCCAGTACTTC
clone_size: -; d_call: TRBD1; v_call: TRBV18; j_call: TRBJ1-4; cdr3_aa: CASSPGATGGKLFF; cdr3_nt: TGTGCCAGCTCACCGGGGGCGACAGGGGGGAAACTGTTTTTT
clone_size: once; d_call: -; v_call: TRBV12-3/TRBV12-4; j_call: TRBJ1-2; cdr3_aa: CASSLQVYGYTF; cdr3_nt: TGTGCCAGCAGCCTACAGGTGTATGGCTACACCTTC
clone_size: -; d_call: -; v_call: TRBV14; j_call: TRBJ2-1; cdr3_aa: CASSQAGSGEQFF; cdr3_nt: TGTGCCAGCAGCCAAGCTGGGAGCGGTGAGCAGTTCTTC
clone_size: -; d_call: -; v_call: TRBV25-1; j_call: TRBJ2-7; cdr3_aa: CASSGGGGAPNEQYF; cdr3_nt: TGTGCCAGCAGTGGGGGAGGGGGAGCCCCCAACGAGCAGTACTTC
clone_size: -; d_call: -; v_call: TRBV11-3; j_call: TRBJ1-1; cdr3_aa: CASSAQTASWTEAFF; cdr3_nt: TGTGCCAGCAGCGCCCAGACAGCCTCGTGGACTGAAGCTTTCTTT
clone_size: -; d_call: -; v_call: TRBV30; j_call: TRBJ1-1; cdr3_aa: CAWSYGRNTEAFF; cdr3_nt: TGTGCCTGGAGCTATGGGCGGAACACTGAAGCTTTCTTT
clone_size: -; d_call: TRBD1; v_call: TRBV6-6; j_call: TRBJ2-7; cdr3_aa: CASSPRQGAAYEQYF; cdr3_nt: TGTGCCAGCAGTCCAAGACAGGGGGCAGCCTACGAGCAGTACTTC
clone_size: -; d_call: -; v_call: TRBV7-9; j_call: TRBJ2-6; cdr3_aa: CASSLSGAGANVLTF; cdr3_nt: TGTGCCAGCAGTCTCTCAGGGGCTGGGGCCAACGTCCTGACTTTC
clone_size: -; d_call: TRBD1; v_call: TRBV11-2; j_call: TRBJ1-6; cdr3_aa: CASRDRGGFSYNSPLHF; cdr3_nt: TGTGCCAGCAGGGACAGGGGGGGATTCTCCTATAATTCACCCCTCCACTTT
clone_size: few; d_call: -; v_call: TRBV23-1; j_call: TRBJ1-2; cdr3_aa: CASIPIPF; cdr3_nt: TGCGCCAGCATCCCTATCCCATTC
clone_size: -; d_call: -; v_call: TRBV19; j_call: TRBJ2-1; cdr3_aa: CASSIGRGHYNEQFF; cdr3_nt: TGTGCCAGTAGTATTGGGCGGGGCCACTACAATGAGCAGTTCTTC
clone_size: -; d_call: TRBD2; v_call: TRBV6-2/TRBV6-3; j_call: TRBJ2-3; cdr3_aa: CASSQRTSGRADTQYF; cdr3_nt: TGTGCCAGCAGTCAAAGGACTAGCGGGAGGGCAGATACGCAGTATTTT
clone_size: -; d_call: TRBD1; v_call: TRBV5-1; j_call: TRBJ1-2; cdr3_aa: CASSSQGASGGYTF; cdr3_nt: TGCGCCAGCAGCTCCCAGGGGGCATCTGGCGGCTACACCTTC
clone_size: -; d_call: -; v_call: TRBV18; j_call: TRBJ1-4; cdr3_aa: CASSPREDLSLIKNEKLFF; cdr3_nt: TGTGCCAGCTCACCAAGGGAGGACCTCTCGCTTATAAAAAATGAAAAACTGTTTTTT
clone_size: -; d_call: -; v_call: TRBV7-8; j_call: TRBJ2-5; cdr3_aa: CASRVGDSSETQYF; cdr3_nt: TGTGCCAGCAGGGTTGGGGACTCGAGTGAGACCCAGTACTTC
clone_size: -; d_call: -; v_call: TRBV12-3/TRBV12-4; j_call: TRBJ2-4; cdr3_aa: CASSLGNIQYF; cdr3_nt: TGTGCCAGCAGTTTGGGCAACATTCAGTACTTC
clone_size: -; d_call: TRBD2; v_call: TRBV5-1; j_call: TRBJ2-2; cdr3_aa: CASSTGGEYTGELFF; cdr3_nt: TGCGCCAGCAGCACCGGGGGGGAGTACACCGGGGAGCTGTTTTTT
clone_size: -; d_call: -; v_call: TRBV30; j_call: TRBJ1-1; cdr3_aa: CAWSVTGEAFF; cdr3_nt: TGTGCCTGGAGTGTTACGGGTGAAGCTTTCTTT
clone_size: -; d_call: TRBD1; v_call: TRBV7-8; j_call: TRBJ1-2; cdr3_aa: CASSPWDRESYGYTF; cdr3_nt: TGTGCCAGCAGCCCATGGGACAGGGAGTCCTATGGCTACACCTTC
clone_size: -; d_call: -; v_call: TRBV4-1; j_call: TRBJ1-4; cdr3_aa: CASSPTPRQANEKLFF; cdr3_nt: TGCGCCAGCAGCCCAACCCCCCGACAAGCTAATGAAAAACTGTTTTTT
clone_size: few; d_call: TRBD1; v_call: TRBV5-1; j_call: TRBJ1-3; cdr3_aa: CASSRGQPAGNTIYF; cdr3_nt: TGCGCCAGCAGCCGGGGACAGCCGGCTGGAAACACCATATATTTT
clone_size: -; d_call: -; v_call: TRBV18; j_call: TRBJ1-2; cdr3_aa: CASSLTRVEDYGYTF; cdr3_nt: TGTGCCAGCTCCCTTACCAGGGTGGAAGACTATGGCTACACCTTC
clone_size: -; d_call: TRBD1; v_call: TRBV3-1/TRBV3-2; j_call: TRBJ1-3; cdr3_aa: CASSPDRASGNTIYF; cdr3_nt: TGTGCCAGCAGCCCAGACAGGGCCTCTGGAAACACCATATATTTT
clone_size: -; d_call: TRBD1; v_call: TRBV6-2/TRBV6-3; j_call: TRBJ1-5; cdr3_aa: CASSGTGGIQPQHF; cdr3_nt: TGTGCCAGCAGTGGTACAGGGGGCATTCAGCCCCAGCATTTT